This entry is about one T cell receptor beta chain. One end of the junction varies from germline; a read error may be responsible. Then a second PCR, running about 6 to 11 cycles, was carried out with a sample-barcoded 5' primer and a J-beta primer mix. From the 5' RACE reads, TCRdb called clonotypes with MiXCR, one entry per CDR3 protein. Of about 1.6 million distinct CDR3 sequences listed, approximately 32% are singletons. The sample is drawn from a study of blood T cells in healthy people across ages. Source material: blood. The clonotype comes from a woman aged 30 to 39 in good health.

The CDR3 bases are TGCGCCTGCAGCTTGGAGGGACAGGGGGCTCCAATGAACACTGAAGCTTTCTTT. Protein product: CACSLEGQGAPMNTEAFF. The V call is TRBV5-1, the J call TRBJ1-1; 12 nucleotides agree with TRBD1. The CDR3 runs to 18 residues. CDR1 SGHRS and CDR2 YFSETQ come from the germline V gene. The full variable domain, rest sourced from reference TRBV5-1 and TRBJ1-1, is KAGVTQTPRYLIKTRGQQVTLSCSPISGHRSVSWYQQTPGQGLQFLFEYFSETQRNKGNFPGRFSGRQFSNSRSEMNVSTLELGDSALYLCACSLEGQGAPMNTEAFFGQGTRLTVV.